These T cell receptor beta chains were read from a single sample in a study of T cells in Graves' hyperthyroidism and ophthalmopathy. TCRdb passed the multiplex PCR reads through MiXCR, listing each CDR3 protein once. The table records 370,000 or so distinct CDR3 sequences, 20% to 25% of them present only once. The sequencing sample was made of blood. Receptors were obtained from a man aged 45-60 years with Graves' hyperthyroidism. Each CDR3 is given with its conserved first and last residue. D genes are given only for firm matches. Size tells how often a clone was seen (once, few, many) or the class of an expanded clone, and some rows leave it out.

V gene: TRBV3-1
J gene: TRBJ2-5
clone size: many
D gene: .
CDR3 protein: CASSSDPNTQYF
CDR3 DNA: TGTGCCAGCAGTTCCGACCCAAATACCCAGTACTTC

V gene: TRBV28
J gene: TRBJ2-4
clone size: few
D gene: TRBD1
CDR3 protein: CASTFSGGKNIQYF
CDR3 DNA: TGTGCCAGCACATTCTCAGGGGGCAAAAACATTCAGTACTTC

V gene: TRBV7-9
J gene: TRBJ2-2
clone size: few
D gene: .
CDR3 protein: CASSFGSGTGELFF
CDR3 DNA: TGTGCCAGCAGCTTTGGTAGCGGCACCGGGGAGCTGTTTTTT

V gene: TRBV7-2
J gene: TRBJ2-1
clone size: .
D gene: .
CDR3 protein: CASSFWSGYNEQFF
CDR3 DNA: TGTGCCAGCAGCTTTTGGTCCGGGTACAATGAGCAGTTCTTC

V gene: TRBV6-2/TRBV6-3
J gene: TRBJ2-7
clone size: .
D gene: .
CDR3 protein: CASSYLRTGEQYF
CDR3 DNA: TGTGCCAGCAGTTATCTGCGGACGGGCGAGCAGTACTTC

V gene: TRBV11-2
J gene: TRBJ1-4
clone size: .
D gene: .
CDR3 protein: CASSPRGAEGLESEKLFF
CDR3 DNA: TGTGCCAGCAGCCCCCGGGGGGCCGAGGGGTTGGAGAGTGAAAAACTGTTTTTT

V gene: TRBV6-2/TRBV6-3
J gene: TRBJ2-7
clone size: .
D gene: TRBD2
CDR3 protein: CASSLGLAGSYEQYF
CDR3 DNA: TGTGCCAGCAGTTTGGGCCTAGCGGGATCCTACGAGCAGTACTTC

V gene: TRBV12-3/TRBV12-4
J gene: TRBJ1-6
clone size: many
D gene: TRBD1
CDR3 protein: CASSPRNTGGGSPLHF
CDR3 DNA: TGTGCCAGCAGTCCCCGAAATACAGGGGGCGGTTCACCCCTCCACTTT

V gene: TRBV7-8
J gene: TRBJ1-2
clone size: many
D gene: TRBD1
CDR3 protein: CASSVNRGRNYGYTF
CDR3 DNA: TGTGCCAGCAGCGTAAACAGGGGGCGAAACTATGGCTACACCTTC

V gene: TRBV6-1
J gene: TRBJ2-1
clone size: few
D gene: TRBD1
CDR3 protein: CASSATTGTGVSEQFF
CDR3 DNA: TGTGCCAGCAGTGCCACAACCGGGACAGGGGTCAGTGAGCAGTTCTTC

V gene: TRBV5-1
J gene: TRBJ1-2
clone size: many
D gene: TRBD1
CDR3 protein: CASSLDLRQGGYTF
CDR3 DNA: TGCGCCAGCAGCTTGGACCTCCGACAGGGTGGCTACACCTTC

V gene: TRBV5-5
J gene: TRBJ1-3
clone size: few
D gene: .
CDR3 protein: CASSSWSRPGNTIYF
CDR3 DNA: TGTGCCAGCAGCTCGTGGTCCCGACCTGGAAACACCATATATTTT

V gene: TRBV27
J gene: TRBJ2-5
clone size: many
D gene: .
CDR3 protein: CASSLGQGIETQYF
CDR3 DNA: TGTGCCAGCAGTTTAGGGCAGGGGATAGAGACCCAGTACTTC

V gene: TRBV6-1
J gene: TRBJ1-5
clone size: .
D gene: .
CDR3 protein: CASRWGGQPQHF
CDR3 DNA: TGTGCCAGCAGGTGGGGTGGTCAGCCCCAGCATTTT

V gene: TRBV2
J gene: TRBJ2-5
clone size: few
D gene: TRBD1
CDR3 protein: CASKAGTGTETQYF
CDR3 DNA: TGTGCCAGCAAGGCCGGGACAGGTACAGAGACCCAGTACTTC

V gene: TRBV12-3/TRBV12-4
J gene: TRBJ2-5
clone size: many
D gene: .
CDR3 protein: CATTQAGVQETQYF
CDR3 DNA: TGTGCCACTACCCAAGCGGGCGTCCAAGAGACCCAGTACTTC

V gene: TRBV11-2
J gene: TRBJ1-1
clone size: few
D gene: .
CDR3 protein: CASSLDTATTEAFF
CDR3 DNA: TGTGCCAGCAGCTTAGATACGGCTACCACTGAAGCTTTCTTT

V gene: TRBV28
J gene: TRBJ2-5
clone size: many
D gene: .
CDR3 protein: CASSYETQYF
CDR3 DNA: TGTGCCAGCAGTTACGAGACCCAGTACTTC

V gene: TRBV11-2
J gene: TRBJ2-1
clone size: .
D gene: TRBD2
CDR3 protein: CASSRTSGRAHNVEQFF
CDR3 DNA: TGTGCCAGCAGCCGGACTAGCGGGAGGGCCCACAATGTTGAGCAGTTCTTC

V gene: TRBV3-1
J gene: TRBJ1-1
clone size: .
D gene: .
CDR3 protein: CANSPGQGMNTVAFF
CDR3 DNA: TGTGCCAACAGCCCCGGGCAGGGAATGAACACTGTAGCTTTCTTT

V gene: TRBV20-1
J gene: TRBJ2-1
clone size: few
D gene: TRBD2
CDR3 protein: CSARDGRRLAGGSSYNEQFF
CDR3 DNA: TGCAGTGCTAGAGATGGACGGCGGCTAGCGGGAGGGAGCTCCTACAATGAGCAGTTCTTC

V gene: TRBV5-1
J gene: TRBJ2-7
clone size: few
D gene: .
CDR3 protein: CASSLESVYEQYF
CDR3 DNA: TGCGCCAGCAGCCTGGAGTCAGTCTACGAGCAGTACTTC

V gene: TRBV11-2
J gene: TRBJ2-3
clone size: many
D gene: .
CDR3 protein: CASSSLGSTDTQYF
CDR3 DNA: TGTGCCAGCAGCTCCCTCGGGAGCACAGATACGCAGTATTTT

V gene: TRBV6-2/TRBV6-3
J gene: TRBJ2-3
clone size: .
D gene: .
CDR3 protein: CASRAPDTDTQYF
CDR3 DNA: TGTGCCAGCAGGGCCCCAGACACAGATACGCAGTATTTT

V gene: TRBV18
J gene: TRBJ2-1
clone size: .
D gene: TRBD1
CDR3 protein: CASSPDREGYNEQFF
CDR3 DNA: TGTGCCAGCTCACCAGACAGGGAAGGCTACAATGAGCAGTTCTTC

V gene: TRBV11-3
J gene: TRBJ2-2
clone size: few
D gene: TRBD2
CDR3 protein: CASSPLGTSTGELFF
CDR3 DNA: TGTGCCAGCAGCCCCCTAGGGACTAGCACCGGGGAGCTGTTTTTT

V gene: TRBV12-3/TRBV12-4
J gene: TRBJ2-7
clone size: .
D gene: .
CDR3 protein: CASSPGGGRGAAYEQYF
CDR3 DNA: TGTGCCAGCAGTCCCGGAGGGGGCAGGGGGGCGGCCTACGAGCAGTACTTC

V gene: TRBV18
J gene: TRBJ2-1
clone size: .
D gene: TRBD2
CDR3 protein: CASSVGGSYEQFF
CDR3 DNA: TGTGCCAGCTCAGTGGGCGGGAGCTATGAGCAGTTCTTC

V gene: TRBV3-1
J gene: TRBJ2-7
clone size: .
D gene: .
CDR3 protein: CASSRMGLANEQYF
CDR3 DNA: TGTGCCAGCAGTCGGATGGGGCTAGCTAACGAGCAGTACTTC

V gene: TRBV3-1
J gene: TRBJ1-4
clone size: .
D gene: .
CDR3 protein: CAAGQLGEKLFF
CDR3 DNA: TGTGCGGCGGGGCAGTTAGGTGAAAAACTGTTTTTT

V gene: TRBV20-1
J gene: TRBJ2-5
clone size: few
D gene: TRBD2
CDR3 protein: CSAPPGLANQETQYF
CDR3 DNA: TGCAGTGCTCCTCCGGGACTAGCGAATCAAGAGACCCAGTACTTC